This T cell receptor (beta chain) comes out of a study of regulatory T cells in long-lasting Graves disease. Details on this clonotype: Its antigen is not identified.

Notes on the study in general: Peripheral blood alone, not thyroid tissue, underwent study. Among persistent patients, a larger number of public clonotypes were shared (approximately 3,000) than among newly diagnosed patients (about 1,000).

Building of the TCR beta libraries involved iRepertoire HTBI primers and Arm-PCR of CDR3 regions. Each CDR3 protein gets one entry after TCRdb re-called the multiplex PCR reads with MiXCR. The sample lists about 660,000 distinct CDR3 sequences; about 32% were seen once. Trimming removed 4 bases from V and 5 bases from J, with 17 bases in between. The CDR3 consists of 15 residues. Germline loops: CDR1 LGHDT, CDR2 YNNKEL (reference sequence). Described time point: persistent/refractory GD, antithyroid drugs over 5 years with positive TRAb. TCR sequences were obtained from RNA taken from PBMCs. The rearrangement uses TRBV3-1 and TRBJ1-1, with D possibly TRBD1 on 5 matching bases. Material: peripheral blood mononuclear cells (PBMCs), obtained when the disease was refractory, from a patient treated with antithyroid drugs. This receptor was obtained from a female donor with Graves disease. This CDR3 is CASSPLRAGKTEAFF. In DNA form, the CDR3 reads TGTGCCAGCAGCCCCTTGAGGGCAGGGAAGACTGAAGCTTTCTTT.